The source of this T cell receptor beta chain is a study of blood T cell repertoires in COVID-19. About the research overall: Sites in the United States, Italy and Spain provided acute and convalescent COVID-19 samples. T cells, B-cell-depleted T cells, or PBMCs supplied cDNA or gDNA.

The study recruited people aged about 18 to 89 years across 20 to 30 US areas. The study assigned cohorts using participant-reported clinical history. The V gene end was trimmed by 4 bases and the J gene end by 2 bases; junction bases not matched to a gene: 6. CDR1 is SGHNT and CDR2 is YYREEE in the germline V gene (reference sequence). CDR3 length equals 16 residues. Sequencing used immunoSEQ multiplex PCR; TCRdb keeps in-frame clones, though not all of them. The sample holds 200,000 to 250,000 clones, about 79% seen once. Sequenced: PBMCs or T cells enriched from blood (not recorded which). The origin of this receptor is a woman aged 60 to 75 who had recovered from COVID-19. V and J are TRBV5-4 and TRBJ1-2, with 12 bases aligning to TRBD1. Written as DNA, the CDR3 is TGTGCCAGCAGCACTCCGGGACAGGGGGCGAACTATGGCTACACCTTC. Translating it yields CASSTPGQGANYGYTF. The whole variable domain, remainder taken from reference TRBV5-4 and TRBJ1-2, is ETGVTQSPTHLIKTRGQQVTLRCSSQSGHNTVSWYQQALGQGPQFIFQYYREEENGRGNFPPRFSGLQFPNYSSELNVNALELDDSALYLCASSTPGQGANYGYTFGSGTRLTVV.